This is a list of T cell receptor beta chains from one sample in a study of T cell responses to AZD1222 COVID-19 vaccine. Assay: immunoSEQ multiplex PCR; the TCRdb copy retains only in-frame clones and omits some. The table includes some 110,000 clones, 75% to 90% detected once. Sequenced material: peripheral blood, taken on day 0 of AZD1222 vaccination. The source is an adult in good health. The CDR3 runs from the conserved cysteine through the conserved F or W. The D gene is left open where the match is weak. Only part of the rows carry a size: once, few, many, or a class if the clone is expanded.

d_call clone_size j_call v_call cdr3_aa cdr3_nt
- - TRBJ1-2 TRBV7-8 CASSGDFGYGYTF TGTGCCAGCAGCGGGGACTTTGGCTATGGCTACACCTTC
- - TRBJ1-1 TRBV29-1 CSGEVGMNTEAFF TGCAGCGGAGAGGTAGGGATGAACACTGAAGCTTTCTTT
TRBD1 - TRBJ2-1 TRBV5-3 CARSGRQGVGSYNEQFF TGTGCCAGAAGCGGAAGACAGGGAGTGGGCTCCTACAATGAGCAGTTCTTC
TRBD1 - TRBJ2-2 TRBV7-6 CASSPGQGRRGTGELFF TGTGCCAGCAGCCCCGGACAGGGGCGTCGTGGCACCGGGGAGCTGTTTTTT
- - TRBJ2-6 TRBV27 CASSVFFGSGANVLTF TGTGCCAGCAGTGTTTTCTTTGGGTCTGGGGCCAACGTCCTGACTTTC
TRBD1 - TRBJ2-3 TRBV25-1 CASSGRTGYTDTQYF TGTGCCAGCAGTGGTCGGACAGGATATACAGATACGCAGTATTTT
TRBD2 - TRBJ2-1 TRBV7-2 CASSFQAGYNEQFF TGTGCCAGCAGCTTCCAAGCGGGGTACAATGAGCAGTTCTTC
TRBD1 - TRBJ2-7 TRBV5-1 CASSLAKGQVSYEQYF TGCGCCAGCAGCTTGGCGAAGGGACAGGTCTCCTACGAGCAGTACTTC
- - TRBJ2-7 TRBV4-3 CASSQGLALGYEQYF TGCGCCAGCAGCCAAGGGCTTGCATTGGGCTACGAGCAGTACTTC
TRBD1 - TRBJ1-2 TRBV11-3 CASTRTGVTMGYTF TGTGCCAGCACCCGGACAGGGGTAACTATGGGCTACACCTTC
TRBD1 - TRBJ2-2 TRBV18 CASSQRTGNTGELFF TGTGCCAGCTCACAGAGGACAGGGAACACCGGGGAGCTGTTTTTT
TRBD1 - TRBJ1-2 TRBV28 CASSFPGQGAFGYTF TGTGCCAGCAGTTTTCCGGGACAGGGGGCGTTTGGCTACACCTTC
- - TRBJ2-7 TRBV6-2/TRBV6-3 CASSYSSRDSPYEQYF TGTGCCAGCAGTTACTCTTCTCGGGACTCCCCCTACGAGCAGTACTTC
TRBD1 - TRBJ1-2 TRBV3-1/TRBV3-2 CASSQSRNRGQNLFYGYTF TGTGCCAGCAGCCAAAGTCGAAACAGGGGGCAGAACCTATTCTATGGCTACACCTTC
TRBD1 - TRBJ1-4 TRBV5-8 CASSLGRGTGNEKLFF TGTGCCAGCAGCTTGGGGAGGGGGACAGGGAATGAAAAACTGTTTTTT
- - TRBJ2-3 TRBV2 CASRLSTDTQYF TGTGCCAGCAGGCTTAGCACAGATACGCAGTATTTT
- - TRBJ2-7 TRBV27 CASRSRAYANEQYF TGTGCCAGCAGGTCGAGGGCTTACGCCAACGAGCAGTACTTC
TRBD2 - TRBJ2-7 TRBV7-2 CASSLGGYSGTYEQYF TGTGCCAGCAGCTTAGGTGGTTATAGCGGGACCTACGAGCAGTACTTC
- - TRBJ1-6 TRBV7-8 CASSLAGRGSYNSPLHF TGTGCCAGCAGCTTAGCGGGACGTGGATCCTATAATTCACCCCTCCACTTT
TRBD1 - TRBJ2-3 TRBV6-2/TRBV6-3 CASSYQGGQGLDTQYF TGTGCCAGCAGTTATCAGGGGGGACAGGGGCTGGATACGCAGTATTTT
TRBD1 - TRBJ2-1 TRBV7-9 CASSLVGGILDEQFF TGTGCCAGCAGCTTAGTAGGGGGCATTCTCGATGAGCAGTTCTTC
- - TRBJ2-1 TRBV29-1 CSVEGRQAPFNEQFF TGCAGCGTTGAAGGGAGGCAGGCCCCTTTCAATGAGCAGTTCTTC
TRBD1 once TRBJ1-1 TRBV4-1 CASSQDRGPEAFF TGCGCCAGCAGCCAAGATAGGGGGCCTGAAGCTTTCTTT
- - TRBJ2-7 TRBV10-3 CAISVTPYEQYF TGTGCCATCAGTGTGACCCCGTACGAGCAGTACTTC
TRBD2 - TRBJ2-7 TRBV4-2 CASSPYSGTSGTYEQYF TGTGCCAGCAGCCCTTACTCCGGGACTAGCGGGACTTACGAGCAGTACTTC
- - TRBJ1-1 TRBV18 CASSYTGWNTEAFF TGTGCCAGCTCATATACAGGGTGGAACACTGAAGCTTTCTTT
TRBD2 - TRBJ2-7 TRBV7-9 CASSLTSGRAYEQYF TGTGCCAGCAGCTTGACTAGCGGGAGGGCCTACGAGCAGTACTTC
TRBD1 once TRBJ1-2 TRBV10-2 CASSPTGNYGYTF TGCGCCAGCAGCCCGACAGGGAACTATGGCTACACCTTC
- - TRBJ2-5 TRBV4-1 CASSQDRETQYF TGCGCCAGCAGCCAAGATCGAGAGACCCAGTACTTC
- - TRBJ1-2 TRBV19 CASSLSPNYGYTF TGTGCCAGTTCCCTGTCGCCTAACTATGGCTACACCTTC
TRBD2 few TRBJ2-1 TRBV3-1/TRBV3-2 CASSLSRLAGEPGNEQFF TGTGCCAGCAGCCTAAGCCGGCTAGCGGGAGAACCGGGCAATGAGCAGTTCTTC
- - TRBJ2-5 TRBV10-3 CAISEGRVETQYF TGTGCCATCAGTGAAGGCAGGGTGGAGACCCAGTACTTC
TRBD1 - TRBJ1-5 TRBV11-2 CASSLAGGQPQHF TGTGCCAGCAGCTTAGCAGGGGGTCAGCCCCAGCATTTT
- few TRBJ1-1 TRBV7-2 CASTLGSVPSPEAFF TGTGCCAGCACCCTGGGGTCCGTCCCGAGCCCTGAAGCTTTCTTT
TRBD1 once TRBJ2-7 TRBV4-3 CASSQDMGQGSYEQYF TGCGCCAGCAGCCAAGATATGGGACAGGGCTCCTACGAGCAGTACTTC
TRBD1 - TRBJ1-1 TRBV7-2 CASSLGGTGNTEAFF TGTGCCAGCAGCTTAGGCGGGACAGGGAACACTGAAGCTTTCTTT
- once TRBJ2-7 TRBV28 CASSLIRGEQYF TGTGCCAGCAGTTTGATAAGGGGCGAGCAGTACTTC
- - TRBJ2-1 TRBV18 CASSQSENRQFF TGTGCCAGCTCACAGTCAGAAAATAGGCAGTTCTTC
- - TRBJ2-3 TRBV5-1 CASSLDPSTDTQYF TGCGCCAGCAGCTTGGACCCCAGCACAGATACGCAGTATTTT
TRBD2 - TRBJ2-5 TRBV3-1/TRBV3-2 CASSQGRGRKTQYF TGTGCCAGCAGCCAAGGGCGCGGGAGGAAGACCCAGTACTTC
- - TRBJ1-1 TRBV7-2 CASRDGPNTEAFF TGTGCCAGCAGGGACGGACCGAACACTGAAGCTTTCTTT
- - TRBJ1-5 TRBV28 CASSHNQPQHF TGTGCCAGCAGCCATAATCAGCCCCAGCATTTT
- - TRBJ1-2 TRBV28 CASTRQISAYGYTF TGTGCCAGCACCCGACAGATTTCCGCCTATGGCTACACCTTC
- - TRBJ1-2 TRBV4-2 CASSQEYAPGYGYTF TGTGCCAGCAGCCAAGAATACGCGCCGGGTTATGGCTACACCTTC
- - TRBJ2-7 TRBV28 CAGRSEGTHEQYF TGTGCCGGCAGAAGCGAGGGCACCCACGAGCAGTACTTC
- - TRBJ1-1 TRBV18 CASSELGNTEAFF TGTGCCAGCTCAGAACTTGGAAACACTGAAGCTTTCTTT
TRBD2 - TRBJ2-5 TRBV11-2 CASSFSGGASPETQYF TGTGCCAGCAGCTTCAGCGGGGGGGCATCCCCAGAGACCCAGTACTTC
- - TRBJ1-2 TRBV2 CASSEGERHGYTF TGTGCCAGCAGTGAGGGGGAAAGGCATGGCTACACCTTC
- - TRBJ1-6 TRBV6-4 CASSEGDNSPLHF TGTGCCAGCAGTGAGGGGGATAATTCACCCCTCCACTTT